This T cell receptor beta chain is from a study of tumor-infiltrating lymphocytes in primary liver carcinoma. For the study at large: Ranging in age from 30 to 69 years, the patients were men and women. Roughly 3.65 to 7.13 million productive TCRbeta reads came from each sample, comparable across tissue types.

A remark on this clonotype: What it binds is unknown. The junction differs from germline at one of its ends, possibly a read error.

The researchers produced TCR beta cDNA from roughly 500 ng total RNA with a constant-region primer. Three nested multiplex PCR rounds, a slightly modified ARM-PCR method, built the TCR beta libraries. Researchers ran the first two PCR rounds for roughly 11 cycles each with TRBV1-TRBV30 forward primers and a C-beta reverse primer. TCRdb reprocessed the multiplex PCR reads with MiXCR, giving one entry per CDR3 protein. The table lists roughly 78,000 distinct CDR3 sequences, 65% to 75% of them singletons. It was from roughly 20-30 mg of unsorted bulk tissue that RNA and DNA were co-extracted. Chronic HBV infection was present in the patients, who were treatment-naive. Germline V CDR1 and CDR2: MDHEN, SYDVKM. The length of the CDR3 is 17 residues. Study-level results: Blood's top-250-clone fraction was significantly lower than that of tumors (p = 0.039).

This receptor was obtained from an older woman with primary liver carcinoma and hepatitis B virus infection. The rearrangement joins TRBV28 to TRBJ2-1; 8 bases are a match to TRBD1. The sample consisted of liver tumor tissue from sampling region 4. Described subset: tumor region T4, right-lateral pole. The CDR3, as DNA: TGTACCAGTAGTGCACCAGGGGGCGCTCGTATCTACAATGAGCAGTTCTTC. Translated, it gives CTSSAPGGARIYNEQFF.